This record looks at one T cell receptor beta chain sequence and its context. The target antigen is unknown. The sample originates from a study of cytomegalovirus exposure and HLA in healthy donors. General study findings and limits: Within the approximately 110 validation repertoires, first-cohort TCR clusters tended to co-occur, according to a later analysis.

Libraries were prepared by immunoSEQ multiplex PCR; TCRdb keeps only in-frame clonotypes and omits some of them. Of over 100,000 clones in the sample, about 94% are singletons; the top ten hold approximately 1%. The donors were members of the validation cohort comprising over a hundred subjects, separate from the roughly 650-subject first cohort. Germline CDR1 reads MGHRA; CDR2 reads YSYEKL. Unmatched junction bases numbered 12, after V lost 7 bases and J lost 3 bases. The CDR3 covers 15 residues. Sequencing input: PBMCs. The clonotype was recovered from a woman aged 18-29 years in good health and CMV-seronegative. This chain joins TRBV4-1 and TRBJ2-7; 7 nucleotides align to TRBD2. DNA for the CDR3: TGCGCCAGCAACGAAAGACTAGCCCCGGACTACGAGCAGTACTTC. This encodes CASNERLAPDYEQYF.